These 20 T cell receptor beta chains originate from one sample sequenced in a study of T cell repertoires in cytomegalovirus infection. In TCRdb, the reads were re-called with MiXCR into one record per CDR3 protein. The table includes some 920,000 distinct CDR3 sequences, less than 35% detected once. For these TCRs, the target antigens are not known. The sequences come from cultured CD8+ T cells from PBMCs, collected from culture after CMV antigen stimulation. These receptors all come from a human donor in good health (CMV status not recorded). Some clones in this sample may be carry-over from other donors' samples.

This clonotype has a handful of counts. The V gene is TRBV7-9, the J gene TRBJ2-7; D may correspond to TRBD1 or TRBD2 (5 bases each). Per the germline V gene, CDR1 is SEHNR and CDR2 is FQNEAQ (reference sequence). The germline V and J ends were trimmed by 5 bases and 1 base, with 9 bases remaining between them. CDR3 length: 13 amino acids. This CDR3 is CASSGGVSYEQYV. DNA for the CDR3: TGTGCCAGCAGCGGGGGAGTTTCCTACGAGCAGTACGTC.

The rearrangement uses TRBV20-1 and TRBJ2-3; 7 bases map to TRBD1. Germline values: CDR1 DFQATT, CDR2 SNEGSKA (reference sequence). This CDR3 region has 17 residues. Trimming removed 0 bases from V and 0 bases from J; junction bases left unmatched: 9. CDR3 sequence (DNA): TGCAGTGCTAGAGATCTACAGGGGAGAAGAAGCACAGATACGCAGTATTTT. This gives the protein CSARDLQGRRSTDTQYF.

This clonotype was counted between two and nine times. The chain has TRBV12-5 and TRBJ2-5; no firm D call. Trimming pared 7 bases from V and 6 bases from J, leaving 15 bases between. Germline CDR1 and CDR2: LGHNT and FRNRAP. The CDR3 runs 13 residues. Here the CDR3 DNA reads TGTGCTAGTGTCAAACCCGACACGCAGACCCAGTACTTC. Its translation is CASVKPDTQTQYF.

The chain joins TRBV4-1 to TRBJ2-1, with 9 bases lining up with TRBD2. This CDR3 is 21 amino acids long. V gave up 4 bases and J gave up 5 bases; unmatched junction bases: 24. From germline, CDR1 is MGHRA and CDR2 YSYEKL. CDR3 coding DNA: TGCGCCAGCAGCCGGATAATTGCGGGGGGGATAGGCGTCAATTGGAACAATGAGCAGTTCTTC. It codes for CASSRIIAGGIGVNWNNEQFF.

This clonotype was seen more than once but under ten times. The chain has TRBV5-6 and TRBJ1-1, with 8 positions matching TRBD1. The CDR3 is made up of 14 amino acids. Germline V gene sequence: CDR1 SGHDT, CDR2 YYEEEE. Unmatched junction bases numbered 13, after V lost 3 bases and J lost 12 bases. This chain's CDR3 is CASSYPTGGAGTFF. Here the CDR3 DNA reads TGTGCCAGCAGCTACCCCACAGGGGGGGCCGGGACTTTCTTT.

Regarding this clonotype: Since a much larger clone is just one base distant, this may be a read error. The CDR3, as DNA: TGTGTCAGCACCCTGGGGAGCAGCAATCAGCCCCAGCATTTT. This gives the protein CVSTLGSSNQPQHF. V usage is TRBV28 and J usage is TRBJ1-5, with unresolved D. CDR3 length equals 14 residues. From germline, CDR1 is MDHEN and CDR2 SYDVKM.

The chain couples TRBV18 to TRBJ2-2; D not certain. In germline, CDR1 is KGHSH, CDR2 LQKENI. The CDR3 has 15 amino acids. Trimming left V 3 bases short and J 1 base short, with 9 bases between. The DNA of the CDR3 is TGTGCCAGCTCACCTTGGGATGAGAACACCGGGGAGCTGTTTTTT. It specifies CASSPWDENTGELFF.

This clonotype occurred a few times. The V call is TRBV5-5, the J call TRBJ2-7, with D possibly matching TRBD2 (6 bases). The CDR3 loop spans 15 amino acids. The V end was cut by 4 bases, the J end by 3 bases, with 17 bases between. Germline lookup yields CDR1 SGHKS and CDR2 YYEKEE (reference sequence). Here the CDR3 reads CASSPLVGGVYEQYV. CDR3 sequence (DNA): TGTGCCAGCAGCCCCCTGGTGGGGGGAGTCTACGAGCAGTACGTC.

This clonotype came up many times. The V call is TRBV7-2, the J call TRBJ2-7; TRBD1 is a possible D gene (6 bases). V was trimmed by 4 bases and J by 6 bases, leaving 13 bases between them. The CDR3 loop spans 13 amino acids. Germline CDR1 SGHTA, CDR2 FQGNSA. This CDR3 is CASSSVQGFEQYV. The CDR3 coding sequence is TGTGCCAGCAGCTCGGTACAGGGTTTCGAGCAGTACGTC.

At least ten counts were recorded for this clonotype. The V and J genes are TRBV7-2 and TRBJ1-1; possibly TRBD1 for D (5 bases). Germline-derived CDR1 and CDR2 are SGHTA and FQGNSA. V shed 0 bases and J shed 11 bases, with 22 bases lying between them. CDR3 length: 16 amino acids. The DNA of the CDR3 is TGTGCCAGCAGCTTAGCGGCATTGTCTGAGGGGACCTTGGCTTTCTTT. It codes for CASSLAALSEGTLAFF.

The V call is TRBV20-1, the J call TRBJ1-1; the D gene is possibly TRBD1 (6 bases). The ends were cut back, 6 bases at V and 6 bases at J, with 17 bases in the middle. The CDR3 loop spans 13 amino acids. Per the germline V gene, CDR1 is DFQATT and CDR2 is SNEGSKA (reference sequence). This CDR3 reads CSALTGLWAEAFF. The CDR3 nucleotides are TGCAGTGCCCTGACAGGTCTTTGGGCTGAAGCTTTCTTT.

CDR3 loop: CASSPHPSGSYNEQFF. CDR3 coding DNA: TGTGCCAGCAGTCCCCATCCTAGCGGCTCCTACAATGAGCAGTTCTTC. The chain couples TRBV27 to TRBJ2-1, with TRBD2 matching over 7 bases. Per the germline V gene, CDR1 is MNHEY and CDR2 is SMNVEV (reference sequence). Unmatched junction bases numbered 7, after V lost 5 bases and J lost 0 bases. This CDR3 is 16 amino acids long.

This clonotype was picked up a small number of times. The rearrangement joins TRBV10-3 to TRBJ2-4; D gene uncertain. The length of the CDR3 is 14 residues. CDR1 is ENHRY and CDR2 is SYGVKD in the germline V gene. The V gene lost 2 bases and the J gene lost 0 bases, with 5 bases spanning the gap. CDR3 in DNA: TGTGCCATCAGTGAGGGGCTAGCCAAAAACATTCAGTACTTC. As protein: CAISEGLAKNIQYF.

A word on this clonotype: The junction does not match germline at one end; this may be a read error. The CDR3: CASSVVDGPNYDYTF. CDR3 in DNA: TGTGCCAGCAGCGTAGTAGACGGCCCTAACTATGACTACACCTTC. The V call is TRBV9, the J call TRBJ1-2, with D uncertain. Germline V gene lookup returns CDR1 SGDLS and CDR2 YYNGEE. CDR3 length equals 15 residues.

The CDR3, as DNA: TGTGCCAGCAGTTACTCCGTTCACAGGGGCTACGAGCAGTACGTC. Amino acids: CASSYSVHRGYEQYV. The chain links TRBV6-2 or TRBV6-3 to TRBJ2-7, with 7 positions matching TRBD1. Germline V gene lookup returns CDR1 MNHEY and CDR2 SVGEGT. The CDR3 covers 15 residues. The V segment lost 0 bases and the J segment 3 bases; nucleotides outside the gene matches: 5.

This chain uses TRBV13 with TRBJ1-1, with 7 bases that match TRBD1. CDR3 length equals 16 residues. V shed 5 bases, J shed 3 bases, and the junction held 12 bases outside the gene matches. Germline V gene lookup returns CDR1 PRHDT and CDR2 FYEKMQ (reference sequence). The CDR3 coding sequence is TGTGCCAGCAGCCTACGACAGGGATATTCGGACACTGAAGCTTTCTTT. Translation gives CASSLRQGYSDTEAFF. Complete variable domain (other parts from reference TRBV13 and TRBJ1-1): AAGVIQSPRHLIKEKRETATLKCYPIPRHDTVYWYQQGPGQDPQFLISFYEKMQSDKGSIPDRFSAQQFSDYHSELNMSSLELGDSALYFCASSLRQGYSDTEAFFGQGTRLTVV.

This clonotype was seen only a few times. The chain recombines TRBV10-3 with TRBJ2-5; weak D call: TRBD1 (6 bases). The CDR3 totals 16 residues. Germline values: CDR1 ENHRY, CDR2 SYGVKD. V shed 3 bases and J shed 1 base, with 15 bases lying between them. The CDR3 region has the DNA TGTGCCATCAGTGACCCTCTGACAGGAGCCCAAGAGACCCAGTACTTC. Protein sequence: CAISDPLTGAQETQYF.

Turning to this clonotype: A single base separates this from a much larger clone, so it may be a read error. V gene TRBV7-2 combines with J gene TRBJ2-3; the D is unclear. The germline V gene has CDR1 SGHTA and CDR2 FQGNSA. The CDR3 is 14 residues long. Trimming took 4 bases from V and 2 from J, leaving 10 bases between them. For the CDR3, the DNA is TGTGCCAGCAGCTCACCTGACCACACAGATACGCAGTATTTT. Translation: CASSSPDHTDTQYF.

This clonotype has just a few counts. This chain uses TRBV7-8 with TRBJ2-5, with TRBD2 matching over 8 bases. Germline CDR1 reads SGHVS; CDR2 reads FQNEAQ. With V trimmed by 2 bases and J by 2 bases, 10 bases remained unmatched. The CDR3 is 17 amino acids. CDR3 in amino acids: CASSLNGGDQPQETQYF. The CDR3 DNA sequence: TGTGCCAGCAGCTTAAACGGGGGGGACCAGCCTCAAGAGACCCAGTACTTC.

There are a few counts of this clonotype. The CDR3 region is CASSQDSPPPDTEAFF. CDR3 coding DNA: TGTGCCAGCAGCCAAGATAGTCCCCCCCCGGACACTGAAGCTTTCTTT. The chain combines TRBV4-2 with TRBJ1-1; D gene unclear. This CDR3 comprises 16 residues. Trimming took 0 bases from V and 3 from J, leaving 14 bases between them. Germline loops: CDR1 LGHNA, CDR2 YNFKEQ.